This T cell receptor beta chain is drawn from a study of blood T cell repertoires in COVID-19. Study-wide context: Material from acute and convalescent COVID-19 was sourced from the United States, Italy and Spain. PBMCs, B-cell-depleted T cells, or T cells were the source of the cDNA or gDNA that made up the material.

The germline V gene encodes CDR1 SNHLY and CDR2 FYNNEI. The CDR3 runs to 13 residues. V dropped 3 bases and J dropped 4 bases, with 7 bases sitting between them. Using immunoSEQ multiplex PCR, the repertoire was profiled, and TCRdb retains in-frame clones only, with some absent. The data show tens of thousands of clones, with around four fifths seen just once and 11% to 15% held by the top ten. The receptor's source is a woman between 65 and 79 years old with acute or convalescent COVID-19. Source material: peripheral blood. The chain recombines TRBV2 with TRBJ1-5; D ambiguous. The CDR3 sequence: CASSDGGNQPQHF. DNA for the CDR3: TGTGCCAGCAGTGACGGAGGAAATCAGCCCCAGCATTTT.